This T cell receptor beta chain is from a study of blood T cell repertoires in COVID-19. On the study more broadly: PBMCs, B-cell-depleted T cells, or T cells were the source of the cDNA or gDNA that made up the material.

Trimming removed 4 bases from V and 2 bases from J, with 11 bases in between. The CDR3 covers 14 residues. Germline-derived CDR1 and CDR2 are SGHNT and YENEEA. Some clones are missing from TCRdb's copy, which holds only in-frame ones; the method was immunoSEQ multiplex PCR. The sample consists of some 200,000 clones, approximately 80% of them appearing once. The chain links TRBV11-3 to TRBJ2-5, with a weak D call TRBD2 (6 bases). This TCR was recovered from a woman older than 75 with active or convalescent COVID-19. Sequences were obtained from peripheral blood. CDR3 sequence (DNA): TGTGCCAGCAGCTCATCGGGAGATCAAGAGACCCAGTACTTC. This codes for CASSSSGDQETQYF.